This T cell receptor (beta chain) was sequenced in a study of T cell responses to AZD1222 COVID-19 vaccine (dated by TCRdb to the early 2020s). Background for the entire study: AZD1222 recipients whose second dose came at about 4 weeks and those whose second dose came at about 12 weeks were combined into one group, since spike-specific TCR depth and breadth did not differ between the two schedules. TCR sequencing was performed for about 250 trial participants, of whom about 210 were given two doses of AZD1222 and 26 were given two doses of MenACWY control vaccine. Trial participants were enrolled by age into subgroups of 18-55, 56-69 and 70-plus years, and around 150, 28 and 57 TCR-sequenced participants, respectively, were included in these subgroups. Summary of the overall study and its limitations: CD4 TCRs associated with the vaccine covered the entire spike protein, and the dominant responses were in regions 160-218 and 743-854. Because no day 14 peak-response samples were available, repertoires were characterized only after the peak T cell response. Nearly half of unique spike-specific TCRs reportedly recognized epitopes outside regions mutated in the B.1.351 and B.1.1.7 variants. A significant rise in spike-specific TCR breadth and depth was observed after two AZD1222 doses relative to day 0 and relative to MenACWY recipients. The 56-69-year group was small, and its depth increase did not reach significance, likely because of low power. Conclusions about previously exposed vaccinees are limited, since just 5 to 7 AZD1222 recipients were seropositive for SARS-CoV-2 at baseline. Participants were mostly white British and included more females than males, and it was suggested by the authors that clonal diversity may have been underestimated.

A note on this clone: Its antigen is unknown. The sample holds no much larger clone one base away, and base qualities are not on file.

CDR1 and CDR2, per the germline V gene (reference sequence), are SEHNR and FQNEAQ. The germline V end is reduced by 3 bases and the J end by 6 bases; junction bases left unmatched: 6. The CDR3 sequence holds 14 residues, the cysteine and phenylalanine included. This entry keeps only the CDR3 DNA: 42 bases, framed from base 1. The CDR3 regions of human TCRbeta chains were analyzed by immunosequencing. Under the source paper's analysis protocol: TCRs in the repertoires were compared against a reference library of SARS-CoV-2-specific TCRs that had been generated with the MIRA antigen-specificity platform. Breadth was defined as the fraction of unique TCRs that were SARS-CoV-2-associated, and depth was defined as the fraction of total T cells that were SARS-CoV-2-associated. Using the MIRA data, each spike-specific TCR was assigned both to the spike region to which the TCR was reactive and to a CD4 or CD8 class. Log10-transformed breadth and depth values were compared by one-way ANOVA with Sidak's multiple comparisons tests. TCRdb holds this immuneACCESS table with in-frame rearrangements only. Some clones are missing; in checked studies, unresolved V genes explain under half, and the rest has no known cause. The D gene and trimming were derived from the DNA, and the V and J assignments and clone size from that table. This sample lists tens of thousands of clones; roughly 90% were detected once. The top ten clones comprise 5.5% to 8% of the sample.

The time point label on this specimen signifies: baseline before first vaccination. The vaccinee samples were drawn from two UK trials, COV001 and COV002, one of which was a single-blind randomized controlled phase 2/3 trial testing AZD1222 (ChAdOx1 nCoV-19) in healthy adults. Trial participant PBMC samples were collected at day 0 and day 28 after the second dose for TCRbeta chain sequencing. The receptor was derived from an adult in good health. The sequences come from peripheral blood, collected on day 0 of AZD1222 vaccination. The chain couples TRBV7-9 to TRBJ2-7, with 9 middle bases fitting TRBD1. The CDR3 in this case is CASSFAGQGFEQYF. At the DNA level, the sequence is TGTGCCAGCAGCTTTGCCGGACAGGGGTTCGAGCAGTACTTC. When the CDR3 is completed using the reference TRBV7-9 and TRBJ2-7 genes on either side, the full variable domain is DTGVSQNPRHKITKRGQNVTFRCDPISEHNRLYWYRQTLGQGPEFLTYFQNEAQLEKSRLLSDRFSAERPKGSFSTLEIQRTEQGDSAMYLCASSFAGQGFEQYFGPGTRLTVT.